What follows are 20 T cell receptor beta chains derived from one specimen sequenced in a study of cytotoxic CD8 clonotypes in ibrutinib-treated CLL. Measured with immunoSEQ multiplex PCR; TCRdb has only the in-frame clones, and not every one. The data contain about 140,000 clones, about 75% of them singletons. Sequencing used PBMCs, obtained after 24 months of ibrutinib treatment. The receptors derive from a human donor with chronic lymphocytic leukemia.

DNA for the CDR3: TGTGCCAGCAGGCGGGGACAGGGAGAGACCCAGTACTTC. Its translation: CASRRGQGETQYF. The gene calls are TRBV2 and TRBJ2-5; TRBD1 matches 9 bases. Unmatched junction bases numbered 3, after V lost 6 bases and J lost 4 bases. Germline assignment: CDR1 SNHLY and CDR2 FYNNEI. CDR3 size: 13 residues.

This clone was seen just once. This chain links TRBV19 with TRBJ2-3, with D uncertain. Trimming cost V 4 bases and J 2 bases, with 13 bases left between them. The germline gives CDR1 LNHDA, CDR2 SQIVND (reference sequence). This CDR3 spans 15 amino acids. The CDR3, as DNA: TGTGCCAGTAGTAGGGCCAGATACGACACAGATACGCAGTATTTT. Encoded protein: CASSRARYDTDTQYF.

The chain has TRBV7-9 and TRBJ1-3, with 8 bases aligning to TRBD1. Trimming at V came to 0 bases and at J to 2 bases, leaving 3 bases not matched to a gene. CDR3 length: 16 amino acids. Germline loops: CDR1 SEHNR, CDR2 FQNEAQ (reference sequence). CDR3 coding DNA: TGTGCCAGCAGCTTAGCAATGACAGGGGCTGGAAACACCATATATTTT. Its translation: CASSLAMTGAGNTIYF. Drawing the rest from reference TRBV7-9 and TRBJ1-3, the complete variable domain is DTGVSQNPRHKITKRGQNVTFRCDPISEHNRLYWYRQTLGQGPEFLTYFQNEAQLEKSRLLSDRFSAERPKGSFSTLEIQRTEQGDSAMYLCASSLAMTGAGNTIYFGEGSWLTVV.

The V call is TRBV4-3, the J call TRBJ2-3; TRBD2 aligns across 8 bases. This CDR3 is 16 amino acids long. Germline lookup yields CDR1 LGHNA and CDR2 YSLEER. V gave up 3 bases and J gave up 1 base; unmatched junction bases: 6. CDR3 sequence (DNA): TGCGCCAGCAGCCACGGGCGGGGGGCCGGCACAGATACGCAGTATTTT. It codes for CASSHGRGAGTDTQYF.

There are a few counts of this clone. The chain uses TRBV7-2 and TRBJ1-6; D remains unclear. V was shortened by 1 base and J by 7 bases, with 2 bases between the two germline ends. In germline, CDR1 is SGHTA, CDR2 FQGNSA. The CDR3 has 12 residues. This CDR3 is CASSLENSPLHF. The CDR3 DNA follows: TGTGCCAGCAGCTTAGAGAATTCACCCCTCCACTTT.

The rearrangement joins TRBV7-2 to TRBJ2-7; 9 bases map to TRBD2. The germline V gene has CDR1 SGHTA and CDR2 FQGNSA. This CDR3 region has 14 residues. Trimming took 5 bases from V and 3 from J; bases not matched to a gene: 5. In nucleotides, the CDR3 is TGTGCCAGCAGCCCCGGGACTAGCAGCTACGAGCAGTACTTC. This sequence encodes CASSPGTSSYEQYF.

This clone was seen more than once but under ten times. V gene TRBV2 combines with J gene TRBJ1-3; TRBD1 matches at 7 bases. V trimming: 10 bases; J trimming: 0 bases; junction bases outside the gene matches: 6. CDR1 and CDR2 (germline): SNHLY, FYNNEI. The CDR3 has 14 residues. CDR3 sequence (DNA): TGTGCCACCCAGGGGGAGAGCTCTGGAAACACCATATATTTT. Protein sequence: CATQGESSGNTIYF.

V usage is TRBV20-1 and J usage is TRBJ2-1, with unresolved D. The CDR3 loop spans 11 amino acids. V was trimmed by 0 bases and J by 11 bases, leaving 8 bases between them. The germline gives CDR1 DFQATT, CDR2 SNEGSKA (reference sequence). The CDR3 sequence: CSARDREKQFF. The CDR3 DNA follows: TGCAGTGCTAGAGACCGAGAAAAGCAGTTCTTC.

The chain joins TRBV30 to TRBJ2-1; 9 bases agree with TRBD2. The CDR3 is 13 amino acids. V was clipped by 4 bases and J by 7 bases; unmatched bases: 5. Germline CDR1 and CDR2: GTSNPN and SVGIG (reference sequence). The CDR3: CAWNGGGGNEQFF. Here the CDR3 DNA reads TGTGCCTGGAACGGCGGGGGGGGTAATGAGCAGTTCTTC.

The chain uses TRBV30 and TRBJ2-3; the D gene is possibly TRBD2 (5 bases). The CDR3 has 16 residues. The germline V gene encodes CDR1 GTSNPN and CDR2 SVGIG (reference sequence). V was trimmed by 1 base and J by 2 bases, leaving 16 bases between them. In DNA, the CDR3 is TGTGCCTGGAGTGAGACCCTAGCAGACCTCACAGATACGCAGTATTTT. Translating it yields CAWSETLADLTDTQYF. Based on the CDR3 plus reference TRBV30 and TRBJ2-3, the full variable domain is SQTIHQWPATLVQPVGSPLSLECTVEGTSNPNLYWYRQAAGRGLQLLFYSVGIGQISSEVPQNLSASRPQDRQFILSSKKLLLSDSGFYLCAWSETLADLTDTQYFGPGTRLTVL.

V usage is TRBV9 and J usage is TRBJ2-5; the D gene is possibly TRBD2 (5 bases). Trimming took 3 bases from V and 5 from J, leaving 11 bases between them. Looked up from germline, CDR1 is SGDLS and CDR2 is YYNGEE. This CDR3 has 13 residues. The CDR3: CASSATGLETQYF. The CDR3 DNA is TGTGCCAGCAGCGCGACGGGGTTGGAGACCCAGTACTTC.

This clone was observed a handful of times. The CDR3 bases are TGTGCCAGCAGCCCCCGACTAGGTTTGGAGCAAGAGACCCAGTACTTC. Protein product: CASSPRLGLEQETQYF. The chain carries TRBV11-2 and TRBJ2-5; D is perhaps TRBD2 (6 bases). Trimming left V 5 bases short and J 2 bases short, with 18 bases between. There are 16 residues in the CDR3. Per germline, CDR1 SGHAT and CDR2 FQNNGV. The whole variable domain, remainder taken from reference TRBV11-2 and TRBJ2-5, is EAGVAQSPRYKIIEKRQSVAFWCNPISGHATLYWYQQILGQGPKLLIQFQNNGVVDDSQLPKDRFSAERLKGVDSTLKIQPAKLEDSAVYLCASSPRLGLEQETQYFGPGTRLLVL.

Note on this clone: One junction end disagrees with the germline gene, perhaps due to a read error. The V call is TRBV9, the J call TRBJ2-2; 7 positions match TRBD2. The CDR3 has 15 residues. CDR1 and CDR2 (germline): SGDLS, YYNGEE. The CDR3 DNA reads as TGTGCCAGCAGCAAACGGCGGGGGAACCCCGGGGAGCTGTTTTTT. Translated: CASSKRRGNPGELFF.

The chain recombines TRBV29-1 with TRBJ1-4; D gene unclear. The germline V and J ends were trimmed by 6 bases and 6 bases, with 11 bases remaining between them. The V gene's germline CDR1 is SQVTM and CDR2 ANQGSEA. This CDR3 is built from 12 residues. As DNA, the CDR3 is TGCAGCGTCCGGACGCTCGATGAAAAACTGTTTTTT. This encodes CSVRTLDEKLFF.

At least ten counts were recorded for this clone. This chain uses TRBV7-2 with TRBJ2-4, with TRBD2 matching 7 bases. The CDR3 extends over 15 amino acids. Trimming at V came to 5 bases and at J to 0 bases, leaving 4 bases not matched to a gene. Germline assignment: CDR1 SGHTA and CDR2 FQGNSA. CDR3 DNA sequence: TGTGCCAGCAGCCCTGGGGGGGTAGCCAAAAACATTCAGTACTTC. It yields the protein CASSPGGVAKNIQYF. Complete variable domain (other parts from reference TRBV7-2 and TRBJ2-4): GAGVSQSPSNKVTEKGKDVELRCDPISGHTALYWYRQSLGQGLEFLIYFQGNSAPDKSGLPSDRFSAERTGGSVSTLTIQRTQQEDSAVYLCASSPGGVAKNIQYFGAGTRLSVL.

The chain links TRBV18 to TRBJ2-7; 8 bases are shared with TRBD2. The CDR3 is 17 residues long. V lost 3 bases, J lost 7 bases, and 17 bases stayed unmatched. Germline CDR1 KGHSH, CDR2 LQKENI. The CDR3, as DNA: TGTGCCAGCTCACCGCCCGGGGGGGGGCCCAAGTTCTGGGAGCAGTACTTC. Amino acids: CASSPPGGGPKFWEQYF.

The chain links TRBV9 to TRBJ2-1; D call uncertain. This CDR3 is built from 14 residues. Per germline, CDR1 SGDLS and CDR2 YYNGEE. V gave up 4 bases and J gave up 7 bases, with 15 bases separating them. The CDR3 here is CASSPTIGRNEQFF. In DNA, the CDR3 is TGTGCCAGCAGCCCCACGATAGGTAGAAATGAGCAGTTCTTC.

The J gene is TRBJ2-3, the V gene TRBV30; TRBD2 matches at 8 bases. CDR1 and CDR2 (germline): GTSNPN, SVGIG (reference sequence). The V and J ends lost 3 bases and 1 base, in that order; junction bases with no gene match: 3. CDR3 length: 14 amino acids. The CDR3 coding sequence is TGTGCCTGGAGGAGAGCGGGGGGCACAGATACGCAGTATTTT. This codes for CAWRRAGGTDTQYF.

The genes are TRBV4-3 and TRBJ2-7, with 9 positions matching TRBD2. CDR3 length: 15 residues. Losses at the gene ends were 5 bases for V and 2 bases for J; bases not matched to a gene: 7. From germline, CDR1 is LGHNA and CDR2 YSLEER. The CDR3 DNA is TGCGCCAGCAGCAAAGGGGCGGGAGGGGCCTACGAGCAGTACTTC. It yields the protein CASSKGAGGAYEQYF.

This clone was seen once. The CDR3 sequence is CASSLGPLGGGPTDTQYF. The CDR3, as DNA: TGTGCCAGCAGCTTAGGCCCCCTAGGGGGCGGCCCCACAGATACGCAGTATTTT. V gene TRBV7-2 combines with J gene TRBJ2-3; 7 nucleotides line up with TRBD1. There are 18 residues in the CDR3. The J segment lost 2 bases and the V segment lost 1 base, leaving 12 bases of the junction unmatched. Per germline, CDR1 SGHTA and CDR2 FQGNSA.